Following are 25 T cell receptor beta chains from one sample sequenced in a study of neurological immune-mediated disorders. TCRdb used MiXCR to reprocess the 5' RACE reads, holding one entry per CDR3 protein. The sample holds about 74,000 distinct CDR3 sequences; 4% to 6% are singletons and the top ten take 6% to 9.5%. Sequencing was carried out using PBMCs. These TCRs come from a man aged 18 to 29 with multiple sclerosis.

In this sample, this clonotype turned up many times. V usage is TRBV6-5 and J usage is TRBJ1-4, with 7 bases matching TRBD1. Unmatched junction bases numbered 10, after V lost 5 bases and J lost 4 bases. The CDR3 covers 16 residues. CDR1 is MNHEY, CDR2 SVGAGI, per germline. DNA for the CDR3: TGTGCCAGCAGTCCGAGGGGGCATATGGGTAATGAAAAACTGTTTTTT. It yields the protein CASSPRGHMGNEKLFF.

This clonotype was found many times. The chain carries TRBV20-1 and TRBJ1-1, with D possibly being TRBD1 (5 bases). V shed 6 bases and J shed 2 bases, with 16 bases lying between them. Per germline, CDR1 DFQATT and CDR2 SNEGSKA (reference sequence). The CDR3 has 14 residues. DNA for the CDR3: TGCAGTGCCACAATCGGGGCCCTCAACACTGAAGCTTTCTTT. Translation gives CSATIGALNTEAFF.

This clonotype has a handful of counts. The chain uses TRBV7-7 and TRBJ2-1; possibly TRBD1 or TRBD2 for D (5 bases each). The CDR3 consists of 15 residues. CDR1 and CDR2 (germline): SSHAT, FNYEAQ (reference sequence). V was clipped by 4 bases and J by 8 bases, with 18 bases between them. The CDR3 region is CASSSGRDPAHEQFF. CDR3 in DNA: TGTGCCAGCAGCTCCGGCCGGGACCCGGCACATGAGCAGTTCTTC.

This clonotype was seen many times. CDR3 region: CASSFLLRGMREQYF. The CDR3 region has the DNA TGTGCCAGCAGCTTTCTTCTCAGGGGGATGAGGGAGCAGTACTTC. The V call is TRBV7-6, the J call TRBJ2-7; 7 nucleotides line up with TRBD1. Germline V gene sequence: CDR1 SGHVS, CDR2 FNYEAQ. Trimming cost V 3 bases and J 7 bases; bases outside gene matches: 12. The CDR3 has 15 residues.

This clonotype was recorded at least ten times. The V and J genes are TRBV10-2 and TRBJ2-1, with no clear D. The V gene lost 0 bases and the J gene lost 4 bases, with 16 bases spanning the gap. This CDR3 spans 17 amino acids. Germline CDR1 is WSHSY and CDR2 is SAAADI. In DNA form, the CDR3 reads TGCGCCAGCAGTGAGTCGAACGGCTCCCCTGTTTACAATGAGCAGTTCTTC. Its translation is CASSESNGSPVYNEQFF.

Many counts were recorded for this clonotype. This rearrangement joins TRBV28 to TRBJ1-2; D unresolved. This CDR3 is 12 amino acids long. The V gene's germline CDR1 is MDHEN and CDR2 SYDVKM. V lost 2 bases and J 3 bases, leaving 4 bases between the germline ends. Here the CDR3 DNA reads TGTGCCAGCAGTTTAGGCGACTATGGCTACACCTTC. Its translation is CASSLGDYGYTF.

This clonotype was counted many times. The chain carries TRBV20-1 and TRBJ2-3, with D maybe TRBD2 (6 bases). V was trimmed by 1 base and J by 5 bases, leaving 16 bases between them. The CDR3 totals 15 residues. Germline CDR1 reads DFQATT; CDR2 reads SNEGSKA (reference sequence). CDR3 sequence (DNA): TGCAGTGCTAGAGGAGGAGGGGCGCGCGAAGATACGCAGTATTTT. Translation gives CSARGGGAREDTQYF.

This clonotype was seen many times. This chain links TRBV7-2 with TRBJ2-6, with a weak D call TRBD2 (5 bases). Trimming cost V 5 bases and J 2 bases, with 10 bases left between them. CDR1 and CDR2 (germline): SGHTA, FQGNSA. The CDR3 has 15 residues. The CDR3 region has the DNA TGTGCCAGCAGCCAAGAGAGGGCTGGGGCCAACGTCCTGACTTTC. Translated, it gives CASSQERAGANVLTF.

The rearrangement uses TRBV9 and TRBJ2-1, with D perhaps matching TRBD1 or TRBD2 (5 bases each). Germline V gene lookup returns CDR1 SGDLS and CDR2 YYNGEE. The CDR3 is made up of 13 amino acids. V lost 2 bases, J lost 9 bases, and 12 bases lay in between. The CDR3 DNA follows: TGTGCCAGCAGCGTTGGGGGAAACAGTGAGCAGTTCTTC. This gives the protein CASSVGGNSEQFF.

In this sample, this clonotype turned up many times. Written as DNA, the CDR3 is TGCGCCAGCAGCCAGACTTCTAGCAAGCTCGGGGAGCTGTTTTTT. Its translation is CASSQTSSKLGELFF. This chain links TRBV5-1 with TRBJ2-2; D perhaps matches TRBD2 (5 bases). V lost 4 bases and J lost 7, with 17 bases in between. The CDR3 runs 15 residues. The germline CDR1 and CDR2 sequences are SGHRS and YFSETQ.

On this clonotype: One end of the junction varies from germline; a read error may be responsible. V and J are TRBV7-7 and TRBJ1-1; D not resolved. This CDR3 has 13 amino acids. Germline-derived CDR1 and CDR2 are SSHAT and FNYEAQ (reference sequence). The CDR3 DNA sequence: TGTGCTAGCAGCTCAACACCGAACACTGAAGCTTTCTTT. It translates to CASSSTPNTEAFF.

This clonotype was counted at least ten times. This sequence joins TRBV5-1 and TRBJ2-5; 13 bases align to TRBD2. CDR3 length: 16 amino acids. Per the germline V gene, CDR1 is SGHRS and CDR2 is YFSETQ. V was clipped by 3 bases and J by 5 bases; unmatched bases: 7. In DNA, the CDR3 is TGCGCCAGCAGCTCCTTGGGACTAGCGGGATCCGAGACCCAGTACTTC. Translated, it gives CASSSLGLAGSETQYF.

This clonotype was observed at least ten times. The chain is built from TRBV9 and TRBJ2-7; TRBD2 might be the D (6 bases). The CDR3 spans 14 residues. Germline V gene lookup returns CDR1 SGDLS and CDR2 YYNGEE. V was pared by 0 bases and J by 2 bases, with 9 bases between. The CDR3 sequence: CASSVGGTAYEQYF. The CDR3 bases are TGTGCCAGCAGCGTAGGCGGGACCGCCTACGAGCAGTACTTC.

Ten or more counts support this clonotype. The chain links TRBV20-1 to TRBJ2-7, with 10 bases that match TRBD2. The CDR3 runs to 13 residues. CDR1 and CDR2 from the germline V gene are DFQATT and SNEGSKA (reference sequence). The trim removed 5 bases at V and 6 bases at J, leaving 7 bases unmatched. Written as DNA, the CDR3 is TGCAGTGCTCCCCTTAGCGGGAGGAGCGAGCAGTACTTC. The encoded protein is CSAPLSGRSEQYF.

This clonotype showed up many times. The chain uses TRBV7-6 and TRBJ2-1, with 11 bases aligning to TRBD2. The CDR3 sequence is 15 residues long. V gave up 3 bases and J gave up 6 bases; unmatched junction bases: 4. CDR1 and CDR2 from the germline V gene are SGHVS and FNYEAQ. Written as DNA, the CDR3 is TGTGCCAGCAGCTTGATGGGGACTAGCGGCAATGAGCAGTTCTTC. This codes for CASSLMGTSGNEQFF.

There are many counts of this clonotype. The chain is built from TRBV5-1 and TRBJ2-6, with D possibly TRBD1 on 5 matching bases. Germline-derived CDR1 and CDR2 are SGHRS and YFSETQ. Trimming removed 6 bases from V and 0 bases from J, with 13 bases in between. This CDR3 spans 16 amino acids. Here the CDR3 DNA reads TGCGCCAGCAACGGCAGGGCAGGCTCTGGGGCCAACGTCCTGACTTTC. As protein: CASNGRAGSGANVLTF.

This clonotype was observed at least ten times. The V gene is TRBV7-2, the J gene TRBJ2-7, with D possibly being TRBD1 or TRBD2 (5 bases each). Germline V gene data show CDR1 as SGHTA and CDR2 as FQGNSA. The V end was cut by 2 bases, the J end by 6 bases, with 17 bases between. The CDR3 loop spans 15 amino acids. The CDR3 loop is CASSLSYSDSLEQYF. The CDR3 DNA reads TGTGCCAGCAGCTTAAGTTATAGCGACAGTCTCGAGCAGTACTTC.

CDR3 nucleotide sequence: TGTGCCAGCTTTAGAAGCGGGAGAGGCAATGAGCAGTTCTTC. This translates into CASFRSGRGNEQFF. The gene calls are TRBV7-8 and TRBJ2-1; TRBD2 matches 8 bases. After removal of 8 bases from V and 6 bases from J, the junction contained 9 bases not matched to a gene. Germline lookup yields CDR1 SGHVS and CDR2 FQNEAQ. The CDR3 runs to 14 residues.

This clonotype was found a few times. Since a much larger clone is just one base distant, this may be a read error. The V and J genes are TRBV11-2 and TRBJ2-2; no definite D call. The CDR3 covers 11 residues. Germline V gives CDR1 SGHAT, CDR2 FQNNGV. The CDR3 loop is CASRLGGELFF. The CDR3 DNA sequence: TGTGCCAGCAGATTAGGAGGGGAGCTGTTTTTT.

The genes are TRBV12-3 or TRBV12-4 and TRBJ1-1, with 7 bases matching TRBD1. This CDR3 contains 18 residues. Trimming cost V 6 bases and J 3 bases; bases outside gene matches: 19. The CDR3 spells CASSNDLGGGASHTEAFF. The CDR3 region has the DNA TGTGCCAGCAGCAACGACTTGGGAGGGGGCGCGAGTCACACTGAAGCTTTCTTT.

The genes are TRBV5-6 and TRBJ2-4, with D unresolved. Trimming cost V 2 bases and J 9 bases, with 6 bases left between them. The germline gives CDR1 SGHDT, CDR2 YYEEEE. The CDR3 is 11 amino acids. Here the CDR3 reads CASSLGSIQYF. The CDR3 DNA is TGTGCCAGCAGCTTAGGGTCCATTCAGTACTTC.

This clonotype was observed a few times. The chain couples TRBV5-1 to TRBJ2-7, with D maybe TRBD1 (5 bases). Between the trimmed V and J ends, which lost 4 bases and 0 bases, there was a span of 17 bases. This CDR3 region has 16 residues. In germline, CDR1 is SGHRS, CDR2 YFSETQ. The CDR3 bases are TGCGCCAGCAGCCTAAAACCAGACAGTAGCTCCTACGAGCAGTACTTC. It translates to CASSLKPDSSSYEQYF.

This clonotype was recorded many times. The rearrangement joins TRBV25-1 to TRBJ2-1; D is unresolved. CDR1 is MGHDK, CDR2 SYGVNS, per germline. The CDR3 extends over 13 amino acids. V was pared by 10 bases and J by 9 bases, with 19 bases between. Here the CDR3 DNA reads TGTGCCACCACCCCCCATAGCTGGAGTGAGCAGTTCTTC. This translates into CATTPHSWSEQFF.

This clonotype was found many times. The chain couples TRBV20-1 to TRBJ1-1; D ambiguous. This CDR3 contains 13 residues. Trimming pared 1 base from V and 1 base from J, leaving 7 bases between. From germline, CDR1 is DFQATT and CDR2 SNEGSKA (reference sequence). The CDR3 bases are TGCAGTGCTAGAGGGACGGAGAACACTGAAGCTTTCTTT. Protein sequence: CSARGTENTEAFF.

This clonotype was seen many times. J is TRBJ2-3 and V is TRBV20-1; TRBD2 is a possible D gene (7 bases). CDR1 and CDR2 from the germline V gene are DFQATT and SNEGSKA (reference sequence). This CDR3 contains 15 residues. Between the trimmed V and J ends, which lost 3 bases and 1 base, there was a span of 14 bases. Written as DNA, the CDR3 is TGCAGTGCTAGCGGTGGAGGGGGGGGCACAGATACGCAGTATTTT. It yields the protein CSASGGGGGTDTQYF.